What follows is one T cell receptor (beta chain) and its context. What it recognizes is unknown. CDR3 length equals 13 residues. Germline V CDR1 and CDR2: MNHNY, SVGAGI (reference sequence). Deletions cut 6 bases from V and 5 bases from J, with 11 bases between. This entry is derived from a study of blood T cells in healthy people across ages. Findings of the study overall: There was a strong correlation between TCR beta diversity and naive T cell percentage.

Primed by a sample-barcoded 5' primer and a J-beta primer mix, a second PCR proceeded for about 7 to 11 cycles. TCRdb itself ran the 5' RACE reads through MiXCR, one entry per CDR3 protein. Among approximately 600,000 distinct CDR3 sequences listed, 58% were seen once. Every participating donor contributed about 10 milliliters of peripheral blood through a draw. The chain combines TRBV6-6 with TRBJ2-1; D gene ambiguous. The clonotype comes from a man aged 55 to 70 in good health. The specimen was blood. The CDR3 spells CASSLDGDNEQFF. The CDR3 region has the DNA TGTGCCAGCAGCCTAGACGGAGACAATGAGCAGTTCTTC.